This T cell receptor beta chain derives from a study of blood T cells in healthy people across ages. Trimming left V 4 bases short and J 2 bases short, with 13 bases between. The CDR3 is made up of 15 amino acids. For the second PCR, which ran for roughly 6 to 11 cycles, a sample-barcoded 5' primer and a J-beta primer mix were used. TCRdb analysed the 5' RACE reads with MiXCR anew, one entry per CDR3 protein. Of 1.5 million to 2 million distinct CDR3 sequences listed, approximately 30% are singletons. The sequencing input was blood. The sequence came from a woman aged 25-40 years in good health. The chain recombines TRBV12-3 or TRBV12-4 with TRBJ2-3; D not certain. This CDR3 reads CASSSHGRLTDTQYF. The DNA of the CDR3 is TGTGCCAGCAGTTCACACGGACGGCTCACAGATACGCAGTATTTT.